The 29 T cell receptor beta chains listed next were all sequenced from one sample in a study of blood T cell repertoires in COVID-19. Using immunoSEQ multiplex PCR, the repertoire was profiled, and TCRdb retains in-frame clones only, with some absent. The sample lists 150,000 to 200,000 clones; 79% were seen once. Sequencing input: peripheral blood. Receptors were obtained from a man in his fifties or sixties with active or convalescent COVID-19.

This chain links TRBV27 with TRBJ1-4; the D gene is possibly TRBD1 (5 bases). Germline V gene sequence: CDR1 MNHEY, CDR2 SMNVEV (reference sequence). This CDR3 has 17 residues. V gave up 2 bases and J gave up 5 bases, with 18 bases separating them. CDR3 bases: TGTGCCAGCAGTTTAGGGGGGGGAAAGGAGACAAATGAAAAACTGTTTTTT. Its translation: CASSLGGGKETNEKLFF.

The chain couples TRBV7-3 to TRBJ2-3; the D gene is possibly TRBD1 (6 bases). Germline lookup yields CDR1 SGHTA and CDR2 FQGTGA. The CDR3 sequence is 13 residues long. V was pared by 4 bases and J by 8 bases, with 13 bases between. The CDR3 DNA reads TGTGCCAGCAGCTCGGAGGAAGGGGGTACGCAGTATTTT. Translation: CASSSEEGGTQYF.

This clone was seen more than once but under ten times. This sequence joins TRBV28 and TRBJ1-2, with TRBD1 identical over 9 bases. The V gene's germline CDR1 is MDHEN and CDR2 SYDVKM. The CDR3 has 14 residues. V was clipped by 5 bases and J by 9 bases; unmatched bases: 10. CDR3 sequence reads: CASSDYDRGYSYTF. CDR3 coding DNA: TGTGCCAGCAGTGATTACGACAGGGGGTACAGCTACACCTTC.

This clone showed up just a few times. The chain links TRBV6-6 to TRBJ2-7; D unresolved. Germline V lookup: CDR1 MNHNY, CDR2 SVGAGI (reference sequence). There are 14 residues in the CDR3. Between the trimmed V and J ends, which lost 4 bases and 3 bases, there was a span of 13 bases. Here the CDR3 reads CASSSTPPYYEQYF. In nucleotides, the CDR3 is TGTGCCAGCAGTTCCACGCCGCCCTACTACGAGCAGTACTTC.

The rearrangement links TRBV6-2 or TRBV6-3 to TRBJ2-1, with a possible D match to TRBD2 (5 bases). The V gene lost 6 bases and the J gene lost 15 bases, with 15 bases spanning the gap. The CDR3 sequence is 11 residues long. The germline CDR1 and CDR2 sequences are MNHEY and SVGEGT. CDR3 in DNA: TGTGCCAGCAGCCATGAAGCGGCGCGGTTCTTC. Protein sequence: CASSHEAARFF.

This clone came up a few times. The gene calls are TRBV28 and TRBJ2-7; 7 bases fit TRBD1. V lost 7 bases and J lost 1; bases outside the gene matches: 4. Germline V lookup: CDR1 MDHEN, CDR2 SYDVKM. The CDR3 has 13 residues. CDR3 coding DNA: TGTGCCAGCATCGGGGACAGTTCCTACGAGCAGTACTTC. Its translation: CASIGDSSYEQYF.

This clone was seen only a few times. The chain carries TRBV29-1 and TRBJ2-2; no clear D gene. V lost 2 bases, J lost 0 bases, and 7 bases lay in between. Looked up from germline, CDR1 is SQVTM and CDR2 is ANQGSEA. The CDR3 runs to 14 residues. The CDR3 is CSVESRANTGELFF. The CDR3 DNA reads TGCAGCGTTGAAAGCCGCGCGAACACCGGGGAGCTGTTTTTT.

The rearrangement joins TRBV18 to TRBJ2-5, with a tentative D call TRBD2 (6 bases). The CDR3 covers 15 residues. With 1 base removed from V and 5 bases from J, the gap between germline ends came to 14 bases. The germline gives CDR1 KGHSH, CDR2 LQKENI. In nucleotides, the CDR3 is TGTGCCAGCTCACCACAAAACGACGGGAGTGAGACCCAGTACTTC. This sequence encodes CASSPQNDGSETQYF.

The count of this clone is one. The gene calls are TRBV12-3 or TRBV12-4 and TRBJ2-1; 7 bases are shared with TRBD1. This CDR3 contains 13 residues. The V segment lost 1 base and the J segment 14 bases; nucleotides outside the gene matches: 8. The CDR3: CASSLGGTARKFF. The CDR3 DNA reads TGTGCCAGCAGTTTAGGGGGGACAGCTCGGAAGTTCTTC.

This clone has a single count. V usage is TRBV18 and J usage is TRBJ2-7, with TRBD2 as a possible D gene (6 bases). The V end lost 0 bases, the J end lost 4 bases, and 7 bases lay between the germline ends. Germline V lookup: CDR1 KGHSH, CDR2 LQKENI. This CDR3 contains 13 residues. CDR3 sequence reads: CASSPPEGYEQYF. DNA for the CDR3: TGTGCCAGCTCACCACCGGAGGGGTACGAGCAGTACTTC.

The chain joins TRBV19 to TRBJ1-2; D perhaps matches TRBD1 (5 bases). V lost 10 bases to trimming and J lost 10 bases, with 19 bases between them. Per germline, CDR1 LNHDA and CDR2 SQIVND (reference sequence). This CDR3 spans 12 amino acids. CDR3: CATSPKGILYTF. CDR3 DNA: TGTGCCACCTCCCCTAAGGGGATACTCTACACCTTC.

The chain is built from TRBV27 and TRBJ1-2; 9 nucleotides agree with TRBD1. CDR3 length: 16 residues. Germline values: CDR1 MNHEY, CDR2 SMNVEV (reference sequence). Trimming cost V 6 bases and J 8 bases; bases outside gene matches: 16. CDR3 amino acids: CASRPGEGTGSEGYTF. The CDR3 DNA follows: TGTGCCAGCAGGCCAGGGGAAGGGACAGGGTCGGAGGGCTACACCTTC.

This clone appeared a few times. CDR3 sequence (DNA): TGTGCCAGCAGCGCGAGCGGGACAGGGATGGGAGGAAACACCATATATTTT. Translation gives CASSASGTGMGGNTIYF. The rearrangement links TRBV9 to TRBJ1-3; 9 bases match TRBD1. Germline-derived CDR1 and CDR2 are SGDLS and YYNGEE. CDR3 length: 17 amino acids. Trimming at V came to 3 bases and at J to 4 bases, leaving 11 bases not matched to a gene.

The chain is built from TRBV7-2 and TRBJ2-7; weak D call: TRBD2 (9 bases). Germline-derived CDR1 and CDR2 are SGHTA and FQGNSA. The length of the CDR3 is 17 residues. With 4 bases removed from V and 7 bases from J, the gap between germline ends came to 26 bases. The CDR3 is CASSSAGGREWDREQYF. The CDR3 DNA is TGTGCCAGCAGCTCAGCGGGGGGTCGGGAGTGGGACAGGGAGCAGTACTTC.

The V gene is TRBV28, the J gene TRBJ2-3; 7 bases agree with TRBD2. Per the germline V gene, CDR1 is MDHEN and CDR2 is SYDVKM. The CDR3 has 16 amino acids. J was trimmed by 3 bases and V by 4 bases; bases with no gene match: 10. The CDR3 loop reads CASSSGSAGETDTQYF. The CDR3 DNA sequence: TGTGCCAGCAGTTCCGGGTCCGCGGGAGAGACAGATACGCAGTATTTT.

This rearrangement joins TRBV27 to TRBJ2-7; TRBD2 aligns across 8 bases. The trim removed 5 bases at V and 1 base at J, leaving 4 bases unmatched. Germline values: CDR1 MNHEY, CDR2 SMNVEV (reference sequence). The CDR3 is made up of 14 amino acids. The CDR3 bases are TGTGCCAGCAGTAGGACTAGCTGGTCCTACGAGCAGTACTTC. Amino acids: CASSRTSWSYEQYF.

This clone was picked up a small number of times. The gene calls are TRBV7-9 and TRBJ1-5, with 7 bases fitting TRBD1. This CDR3 comprises 14 residues. Germline V gene sequence: CDR1 SEHNR, CDR2 FQNEAQ (reference sequence). With V trimmed by 5 bases and J by 7 bases, 8 bases remained unmatched. Written as DNA, the CDR3 is TGTGCCAGCAGCCCTGCACAGGGGTTACAGCCCCAGCATTTT. Translated: CASSPAQGLQPQHF.

The gene calls are TRBV7-9 and TRBJ2-7, with TRBD2 identical over 8 bases. V shed 5 bases, J shed 12 bases, and the junction held 18 bases outside the gene matches. This CDR3 comprises 15 residues. Per germline, CDR1 SEHNR and CDR2 FQNEAQ (reference sequence). For the CDR3, the DNA is TGTGCCAGCAGCAGGGGAGGGCTAGCGGGTAACGTTCGGTACTTC. It is translated as CASSRGGLAGNVRYF.

This clone was counted between two and nine times. This rearrangement joins TRBV20-1 to TRBJ1-5; 9 nucleotides align to TRBD1. Germline CDR1 and CDR2: DFQATT and SNEGSKA (reference sequence). V shed 3 bases, J shed 3 bases, and the junction held 6 bases outside the gene matches. The CDR3 runs 15 residues. The CDR3 region is CSASTGTGINQPQHF. DNA of the CDR3: TGCAGTGCTAGTACCGGGACAGGGATCAATCAGCCCCAGCATTTT.

This clone is a singleton in its sample. The V call is TRBV2, the J call TRBJ2-7; maybe TRBD2 (5 bases). Germline V gene sequence: CDR1 SNHLY, CDR2 FYNNEI. This CDR3 comprises 14 residues. V dropped 6 bases and J dropped 7 bases, with 19 bases sitting between them. This CDR3 is CASSPIPGSGEQYF. CDR3 nucleotides: TGTGCCAGCAGCCCCATACCGGGGTCCGGGGAGCAGTACTTC.

The rearrangement joins TRBV21-1 to TRBJ2-1; TRBD2 reflects the table's D call only, with no check against the DNA. TRBV21-1 is a pseudogene segment. CDR3 length equals 16 residues. The CDR3 loop reads CASSKGRTYPNNEQFF. The DNA for the CDR3 is TGTGCCAGCAGCAAAGGGAGGACTTACCCAAACAATGAGCAGTTCTTC.

The chain is built from TRBV7-9 and TRBJ2-7; D is perhaps TRBD2 (6 bases). Trimming removed 0 bases from V and 6 bases from J, with 15 bases in between. Germline V gene sequence: CDR1 SEHNR, CDR2 FQNEAQ (reference sequence). This CDR3 is 15 amino acids long. CDR3 DNA sequence: TGTGCCAGCAGCTTAGCGGGGACTTCCGCGGGCGAGCAGTACTTC. Encoded protein: CASSLAGTSAGEQYF.

Here the CDR3 reads CASSLGRLGGYTF. As DNA, the CDR3 is TGCGCCAGCAGCTTGGGCAGGCTTGGGGGCTACACCTTC. The chain employs TRBV5-1 and TRBJ1-2, with no clear D. Trimming shortened V by 0 bases and J by 8 bases, and 11 bases separated the two germline ends. The length of the CDR3 is 13 residues. Per germline, CDR1 SGHRS and CDR2 YFSETQ.

The chain carries TRBV24-1 and TRBJ2-7; TRBD1 might be the D (6 bases). CDR1 and CDR2 from the germline V gene are KGHDR and SFDVKD. The CDR3 contains 13 residues. Trimming removed 8 bases at V and 3 bases at J, with 13 bases between. The CDR3 loop reads CATTHGQIYEQYF. DNA of the CDR3: TGTGCCACCACCCACGGACAGATCTACGAGCAGTACTTC.

This chain connects TRBV7-2 to TRBJ1-1; TRBD1 aligns across 8 bases. This CDR3 is 13 amino acids long. The germline V gene encodes CDR1 SGHTA and CDR2 FQGNSA. The junction had 6 bases not matched to a gene; V was cut back by 5 bases and J by 7 bases. This CDR3 is CASSPGQGIEAFF. CDR3 coding DNA: TGTGCCAGCAGCCCCGGACAGGGTATTGAAGCTTTCTTT. The whole variable domain, filled in from reference TRBV7-2 and TRBJ1-1, reads GAGVSQSPSNKVTEKGKDVELRCDPISGHTALYWYRQSLGQGLEFLIYFQGNSAPDKSGLPSDRFSAERTGGSVSTLTIQRTQQEDSAVYLCASSPGQGIEAFFGQGTRLTVV.

This rearrangement joins TRBV6-5 to TRBJ2-5; D is undetermined. CDR3 length equals 15 residues. Trimming took off 1 base at V and 1 base at J, with 10 bases between the two ends. Germline V gene data show CDR1 as MNHEY and CDR2 as SVGAGI. CDR3 sequence reads: CASSYFSDIQETQYF. The CDR3 region has the DNA TGTGCCAGCAGTTACTTCTCCGACATCCAAGAGACCCAGTACTTC.

This clone was observed a handful of times. The chain has TRBV28 and TRBJ1-1, with D perhaps TRBD1 (6 bases). Germline V gene lookup returns CDR1 MDHEN and CDR2 SYDVKM. V was pared by 2 bases and J by 4 bases, with 14 bases between. CDR3 length equals 15 residues. The CDR3 reads CASSLRRGGATEAFF. The CDR3 DNA follows: TGTGCCAGCAGTTTACGCCGAGGGGGAGCCACTGAAGCTTTCTTT.

This rearrangement joins TRBV28 to TRBJ1-2, with a possible D match to TRBD1 (5 bases). Trimming cost V 3 bases and J 2 bases, with 7 bases left between them. Per the germline V gene, CDR1 is MDHEN and CDR2 is SYDVKM. This CDR3 spans 13 amino acids. The CDR3 here is CASSFQGNYGYTF. The CDR3 DNA reads TGTGCCAGCAGTTTCCAGGGCAACTATGGCTACACCTTC.

The chain carries TRBV6-5 and TRBJ1-5; D is undetermined. V was trimmed by 2 bases and J by 0 bases, leaving 8 bases between them. Germline-derived CDR1 and CDR2 are MNHEY and SVGAGI. This CDR3 region has 15 residues. CDR3 amino acids: CASSYGRNSNQPQHF. As DNA, the CDR3 is TGTGCCAGCAGTTACGGGCGAAATAGCAATCAGCCCCAGCATTTT.